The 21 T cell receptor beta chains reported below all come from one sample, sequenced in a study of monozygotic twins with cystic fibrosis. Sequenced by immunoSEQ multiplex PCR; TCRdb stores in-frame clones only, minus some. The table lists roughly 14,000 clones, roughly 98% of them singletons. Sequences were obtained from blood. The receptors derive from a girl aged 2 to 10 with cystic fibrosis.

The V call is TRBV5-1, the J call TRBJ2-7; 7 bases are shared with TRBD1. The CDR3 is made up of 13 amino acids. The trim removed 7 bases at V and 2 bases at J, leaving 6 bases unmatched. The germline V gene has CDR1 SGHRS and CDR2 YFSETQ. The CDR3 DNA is TGCGCCAGCTCAATCGACAGGGCCTACGAGCAGTACTTC. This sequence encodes CASSIDRAYEQYF.

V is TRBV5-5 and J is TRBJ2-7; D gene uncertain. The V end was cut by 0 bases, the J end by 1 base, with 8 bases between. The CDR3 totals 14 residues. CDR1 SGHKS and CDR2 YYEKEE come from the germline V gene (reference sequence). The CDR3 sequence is CASSLEKISYEQYF. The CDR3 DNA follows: TGTGCCAGCAGCTTGGAAAAGATTTCCTACGAGCAGTACTTC.

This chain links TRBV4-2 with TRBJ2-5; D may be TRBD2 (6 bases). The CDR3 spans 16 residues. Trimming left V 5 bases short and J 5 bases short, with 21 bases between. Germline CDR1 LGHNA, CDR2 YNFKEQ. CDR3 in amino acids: CASSKVGGLKGETQYF. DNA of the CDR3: TGTGCCAGCAGCAAAGTGGGAGGACTGAAAGGGGAGACCCAGTACTTC.

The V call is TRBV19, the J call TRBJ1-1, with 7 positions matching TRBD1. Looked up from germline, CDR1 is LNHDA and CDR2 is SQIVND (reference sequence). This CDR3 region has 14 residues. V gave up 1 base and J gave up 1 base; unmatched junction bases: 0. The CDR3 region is CASSIGTGNTEAFF. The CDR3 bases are TGTGCCAGTAGTATAGGGACAGGGAACACTGAAGCTTTCTTT.

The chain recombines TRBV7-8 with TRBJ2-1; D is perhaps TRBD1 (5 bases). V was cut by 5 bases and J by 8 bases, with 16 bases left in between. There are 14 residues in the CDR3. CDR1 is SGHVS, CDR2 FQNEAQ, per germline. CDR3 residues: CASSRQSRSDEQFF. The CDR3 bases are TGTGCCAGCAGCCGACAGTCTAGAAGCGATGAGCAGTTCTTC.

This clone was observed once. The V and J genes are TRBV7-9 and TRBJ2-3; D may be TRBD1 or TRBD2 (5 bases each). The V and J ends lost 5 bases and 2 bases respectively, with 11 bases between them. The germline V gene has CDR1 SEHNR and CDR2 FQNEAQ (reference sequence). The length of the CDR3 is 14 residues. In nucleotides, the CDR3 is TGTGCCAGCAGCCGAGTCGGGGCCACAGATACGCAGTATTTT. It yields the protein CASSRVGATDTQYF.

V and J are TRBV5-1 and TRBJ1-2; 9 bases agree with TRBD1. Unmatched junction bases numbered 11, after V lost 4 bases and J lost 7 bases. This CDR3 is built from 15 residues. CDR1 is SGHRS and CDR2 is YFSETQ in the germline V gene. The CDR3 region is CASSLSTGGAGGYTF. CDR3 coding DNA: TGCGCCAGCAGCCTTAGTACAGGGGGCGCAGGTGGCTACACCTTC.

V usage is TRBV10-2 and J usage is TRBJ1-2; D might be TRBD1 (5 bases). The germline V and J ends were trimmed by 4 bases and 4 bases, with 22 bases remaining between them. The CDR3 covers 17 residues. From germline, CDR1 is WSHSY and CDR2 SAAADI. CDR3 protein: CASSVRGGPSAGYGYTF. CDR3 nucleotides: TGCGCCAGCAGTGTACGGGGCGGCCCTTCAGCGGGCTATGGCTACACCTTC.

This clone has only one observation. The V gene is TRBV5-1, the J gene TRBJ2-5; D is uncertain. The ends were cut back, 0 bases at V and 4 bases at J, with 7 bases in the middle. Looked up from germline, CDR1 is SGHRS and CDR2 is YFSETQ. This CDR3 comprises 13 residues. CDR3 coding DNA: TGCGCCAGCAGCTTGGCCGGTGGAGAGACCCAGTACTTC. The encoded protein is CASSLAGGETQYF.

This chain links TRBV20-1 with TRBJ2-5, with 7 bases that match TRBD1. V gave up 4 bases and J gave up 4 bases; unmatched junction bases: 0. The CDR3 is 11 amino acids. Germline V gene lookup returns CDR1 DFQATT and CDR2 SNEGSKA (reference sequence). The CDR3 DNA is TGCAGTGCTAACAGGGGAGAGACCCAGTACTTC. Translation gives CSANRGETQYF.

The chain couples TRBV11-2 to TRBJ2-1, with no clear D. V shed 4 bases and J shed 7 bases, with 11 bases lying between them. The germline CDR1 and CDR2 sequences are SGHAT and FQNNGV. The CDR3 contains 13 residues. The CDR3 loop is CASSSLIRNEQFF. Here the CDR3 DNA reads TGTGCCAGCAGCTCTTTAATACGGAATGAGCAGTTCTTC.

CDR3 in amino acids: CASSSRGTSGPSTDTQYF. The CDR3 region has the DNA TGTGCCAGCAGCTCGAGAGGGACTAGCGGGCCCAGCACAGATACGCAGTATTTT. The gene calls are TRBV5-6 and TRBJ2-3; 12 nucleotides align to TRBD2. The CDR3 extends over 18 amino acids. Losses at the gene ends were 3 bases for V and 0 bases for J; bases not matched to a gene: 8. Germline V lookup: CDR1 SGHDT, CDR2 YYEEEE.

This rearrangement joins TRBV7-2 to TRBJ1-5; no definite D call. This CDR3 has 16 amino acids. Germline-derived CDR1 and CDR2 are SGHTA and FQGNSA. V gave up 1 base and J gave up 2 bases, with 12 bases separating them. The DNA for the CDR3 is TGTGCCAGCAGCTTAGTAGCGTCGGTCGGCAATCAGCCCCAGCATTTT. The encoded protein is CASSLVASVGNQPQHF.

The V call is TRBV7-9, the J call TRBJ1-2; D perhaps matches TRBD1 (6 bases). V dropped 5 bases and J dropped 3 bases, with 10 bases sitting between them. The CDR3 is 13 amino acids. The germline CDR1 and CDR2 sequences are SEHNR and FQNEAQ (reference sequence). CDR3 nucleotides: TGTGCCAGCAGCGAGGACAGTTACTATGGCTACACCTTC. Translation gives CASSEDSYYGYTF.

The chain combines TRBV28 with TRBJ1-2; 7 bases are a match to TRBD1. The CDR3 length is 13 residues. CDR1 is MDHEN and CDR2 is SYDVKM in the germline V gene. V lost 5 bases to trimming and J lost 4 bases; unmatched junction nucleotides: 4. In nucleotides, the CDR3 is TGTGCCAGCAGTCCGCGGGACAGCTATGGCTACACCTTC. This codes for CASSPRDSYGYTF.

The DNA of the CDR3 is TGTGCCAGCAGTGGACGGACAGGTTTTGGAAATGAAAAACTGTTTTTT. This gives the protein CASSGRTGFGNEKLFF. V usage is TRBV6-1 and J usage is TRBJ1-4, with TRBD1 matching 7 bases. V lost 4 bases and J lost 5; bases outside the gene matches: 10. The CDR3 has 16 amino acids. CDR1 is MNHNS, CDR2 SASEGT, per germline.

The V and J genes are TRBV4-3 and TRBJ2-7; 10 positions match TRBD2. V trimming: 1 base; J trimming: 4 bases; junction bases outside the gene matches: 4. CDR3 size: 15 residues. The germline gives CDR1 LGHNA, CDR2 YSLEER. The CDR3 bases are TGCGCCAGCAGCCAAGGAATAGCGGGAGGATACGAGCAGTACTTC. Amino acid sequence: CASSQGIAGGYEQYF.

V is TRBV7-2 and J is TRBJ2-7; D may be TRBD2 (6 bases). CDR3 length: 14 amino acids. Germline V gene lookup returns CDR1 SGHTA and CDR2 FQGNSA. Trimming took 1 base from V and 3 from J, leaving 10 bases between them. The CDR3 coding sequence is TGTGCCAGCAGCTTAGGGGGACTCATCTACGAGCAGTACTTC. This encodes CASSLGGLIYEQYF.

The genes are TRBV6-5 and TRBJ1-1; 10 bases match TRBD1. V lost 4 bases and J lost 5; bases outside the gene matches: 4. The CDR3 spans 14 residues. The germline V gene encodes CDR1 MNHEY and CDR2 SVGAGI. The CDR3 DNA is TGTGCCAGCAGTTTTCGACAGGGGGCTACTGAAGCTTTCTTT. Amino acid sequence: CASSFRQGATEAFF.

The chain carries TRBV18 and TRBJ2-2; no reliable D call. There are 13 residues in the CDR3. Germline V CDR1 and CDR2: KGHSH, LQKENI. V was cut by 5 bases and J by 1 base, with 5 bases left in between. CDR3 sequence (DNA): TGTGCCAGCTCAGCCAAGAACACCGGGGAGCTGTTTTTT. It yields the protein CASSAKNTGELFF. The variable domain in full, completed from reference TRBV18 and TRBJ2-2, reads NAGVMQNPRHLVRRRGQEARLRCSPMKGHSHVYWYRQLPEEGLKFMVYLQKENIIDESGMPKERFSAEFPKEGPSILRIQQVVRGDSAAYFCASSAKNTGELFFGEGSRLTVL.

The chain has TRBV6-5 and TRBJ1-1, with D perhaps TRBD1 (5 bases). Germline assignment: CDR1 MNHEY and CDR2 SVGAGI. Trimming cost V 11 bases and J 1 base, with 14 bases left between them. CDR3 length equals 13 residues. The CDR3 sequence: CAVGVGGNTEAFF. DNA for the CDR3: TGTGCCGTAGGGGTCGGAGGGAACACTGAAGCTTTCTTT.